This T cell receptor (beta chain) emerged from a study of T cell responses to AZD1222 COVID-19 vaccine. The CDR3 is made up of 14 amino acids. V lost 3 bases and J lost 8; bases outside the gene matches: 7. Germline V gene sequence: CDR1 GTSNPN, CDR2 SVGIG (reference sequence). Clones were sequenced by immunoSEQ multiplex PCR, and TCRdb holds only the in-frame ones, with some missing. The top ten hold about 5.5% of the sample, which has roughly 130,000 clones, 70% to 90% seen once. The chain joins TRBV30 to TRBJ1-6; 7 bases agree with TRBD1. The TCR sequence derives from an adult in good health. Sequencing was performed on peripheral blood, taken on day 0 of AZD1222 vaccination. The CDR3 reads CAWSGRGRDSPLHF. CDR3 coding DNA: TGTGCCTGGAGCGGCAGGGGGAGGGATTCACCCCTCCACTTT.